Presented here are 18 T cell receptor beta chains from one specimen sequenced in a study of shared clonotypes between healthy human individuals. Produced via immunoSEQ multiplex PCR; TCRdb's table is partial and in-frame only. The sample lists about 2.4 million clones, 90% to 95% occurring once. Source material: naive CD4+ T cells from PBMCs. Sample subset: CD45RA+ positively selected. The receptor source for this set is a man younger than 30 in good health. Some clones in this sample may be carry-over from other donors' samples.

This sequence joins TRBV7-8 and TRBJ1-4; 12 positions agree with TRBD1. The CDR3 spans 18 residues. Germline loops: CDR1 SGHVS, CDR2 FQNEAQ. After removal of 5 bases from V and 4 bases from J, the junction contained 11 bases not matched to a gene. CDR3: CASSPIPGQGAFNEKLFF. CDR3 nucleotides: TGTGCCAGCAGCCCGATTCCGGGACAGGGGGCTTTTAATGAAAAACTGTTTTTT.

Of note for this clone: The sample has other DNA sequences that encode this CDR3 too. The rearrangement uses TRBV28 and TRBJ1-5; D gene unclear. CDR3 length equals 13 residues. Germline loops: CDR1 MDHEN, CDR2 SYDVKM. V was cut by 6 bases and J by 0 bases, with 6 bases left in between. In nucleotides, the CDR3 is TGTGCCAGCAGCTCGTATAGCAATCAGCCCCAGCATTTT. This gives the protein CASSSYSNQPQHF.

V gene TRBV4-3 combines with J gene TRBJ2-3; 10 positions match TRBD2. CDR3 size: 16 residues. The ends lost 0 bases at V and 5 bases at J; junction bases unmatched: 5. Germline V CDR1 and CDR2: LGHNA, YSLEER. The DNA of the CDR3 is TGCGCCAGCAGCCAAGAGGCTAGCGGGAGACAAGATACGCAGTATTTT. It is translated as CASSQEASGRQDTQYF.

The V and J genes are TRBV6-6 and TRBJ1-1; no reliable D call. In germline, CDR1 is MNHNY, CDR2 SVGAGI (reference sequence). The CDR3 loop spans 13 amino acids. V was clipped by 6 bases and J by 0 bases, with 8 bases between them. Written as DNA, the CDR3 is TGTGCCAGCAGGCCTACAATGAACACTGAAGCTTTCTTT. Its translation is CASRPTMNTEAFF.

The chain is built from TRBV2 and TRBJ2-1, with 9 bases that match TRBD2. CDR1 SNHLY and CDR2 FYNNEI come from the germline V gene. This CDR3 is built from 14 residues. Trimming cost V 6 bases and J 2 bases; bases outside gene matches: 2. The chain's CDR3 is CASRTSGTYNEQFF. The CDR3 DNA follows: TGTGCCAGCAGGACTAGCGGCACCTACAATGAGCAGTTCTTC. Complete variable domain (other parts from reference TRBV2 and TRBJ2-1): EPEVTQTPSHQVTQMGQEVILRCVPISNHLYFYWYRQILGQKVEFLVSFYNNEISEKSEIFDDQFSVERPDGSNFTLKIRSTKLEDSAMYFCASRTSGTYNEQFFGPGTRLTVL.

The V call is TRBV29-1, the J call TRBJ1-1; weak D call: TRBD1 (5 bases). Trimming left V 8 bases short and J 1 base short, with 14 bases between. Per germline, CDR1 SQVTM and CDR2 ANQGSEA. The CDR3 consists of 13 residues. CDR3 bases: TGCAGCTCCAAGGGGACGGCGAACACTGAAGCTTTCTTT. Translating gives CSSKGTANTEAFF.

The gene calls are TRBV15 and TRBJ2-7; no clear D. This CDR3 is 12 amino acids long. The germline V and J ends were trimmed by 0 bases and 3 bases, with 3 bases remaining between them. The germline V gene encodes CDR1 LNHNV and CDR2 YYDKDF (reference sequence). Written as DNA, the CDR3 is TGTGCCACCAGCAGAGAGTTCTACGAGCAGTACTTC. This encodes CATSREFYEQYF.

V usage is TRBV7-2 and J usage is TRBJ1-5, with a weak D call TRBD1 (5 bases). V was pared by 5 bases and J by 11 bases, with 13 bases between. Germline-derived CDR1 and CDR2 are SGHTA and FQGNSA. The CDR3 runs to 12 residues. The CDR3 here is CASSLGVGAQHF. CDR3 coding DNA: TGTGCCAGCAGCCTCGGGGTAGGGGCCCAGCATTTT.

V is TRBV28 and J is TRBJ2-1, with unresolved D. Germline V gene sequence: CDR1 MDHEN, CDR2 SYDVKM. This CDR3 is 12 amino acids long. V was shortened by 8 bases and J by 8 bases, with 13 bases between the two germline ends. CDR3 bases: TGTGCCAGCGGCATCGGAGAGCATGAGCAGTTCTTC. It is translated as CASGIGEHEQFF. The entire variable domain, with the rest obtained from reference TRBV28 and TRBJ2-1, is as follows: DVKVTQSSRYLVKRTGEKVFLECVQDMDHENMFWYRQDPGLGLRLIYFSYDVKMKEKGDIPEGYSVSREKKERFSLILESASTNQTSMYLCASGIGEHEQFFGPGTRLTVL.

This rearrangement joins TRBV7-2 to TRBJ2-1; 9 nucleotides agree with TRBD1. Germline V gives CDR1 SGHTA, CDR2 FQGNSA. Trimming at V came to 5 bases and at J to 4 bases, leaving 9 bases not matched to a gene. CDR3 length: 16 amino acids. The CDR3: CASSPAVGQGYNEQFF. In DNA, the CDR3 is TGTGCCAGCAGCCCGGCCGTGGGACAGGGTTACAATGAGCAGTTCTTC.

The gene calls are TRBV30 and TRBJ1-5; D not certain. Trimming took 1 base from V and 2 from J, leaving 12 bases between them. This CDR3 contains 15 residues. Germline V gene lookup returns CDR1 GTSNPN and CDR2 SVGIG (reference sequence). The CDR3 sequence: CAWSGGPAGNQPQHF. The CDR3 coding sequence is TGTGCCTGGAGTGGAGGACCGGCAGGCAATCAGCCCCAGCATTTT.

The V and J genes are TRBV9 and TRBJ2-2; TRBD2 matches 7 bases. V was pared by 0 bases and J by 5 bases, with 7 bases of the junction left unmatched. This CDR3 has 16 residues. Germline V CDR1 and CDR2: SGDLS, YYNGEE. For the CDR3, the DNA is TGTGCCAGCAGCGTAGATGGCGGGAGTCTAACCGGGGAGCTGTTTTTT. It specifies CASSVDGGSLTGELFF. The full variable domain, rest sourced from reference TRBV9 and TRBJ2-2, is DSGVTQTPKHLITATGQRVTLRCSPRSGDLSVYWYQQSLDQGLQFLIQYYNGEERAKGNILERFSAQQFPDLHSELNLSSLELGDSALYFCASSVDGGSLTGELFFGEGSRLTVL.

In its sample, this clone was seen once. The chain couples TRBV7-9 to TRBJ1-1; 7 bases line up with TRBD1. CDR1 and CDR2 from the germline V gene are SEHNR and FQNEAQ (reference sequence). CDR3 length equals 15 residues. V gave up 2 bases and J gave up 3 bases; unmatched junction bases: 6. The CDR3 bases are TGTGCCAGCAGCTTAACTCGGCAGGGGGACACTGAAGCTTTCTTT. This gives the protein CASSLTRQGDTEAFF. Full variable domain (missing parts from reference TRBV7-9 and TRBJ1-1): DTGVSQNPRHKITKRGQNVTFRCDPISEHNRLYWYRQTLGQGPEFLTYFQNEAQLEKSRLLSDRFSAERPKGSFSTLEIQRTEQGDSAMYLCASSLTRQGDTEAFFGQGTRLTVV.

The chain uses TRBV18 and TRBJ2-5; possible D gene TRBD1, 5 bases. The CDR3 extends over 15 amino acids. V shed 6 bases and J shed 4 bases, with 18 bases lying between them. CDR1 and CDR2 from the germline V gene are KGHSH and LQKENI. CDR3 DNA sequence: TGTGCCAGCTCTAATCCGGGCCCAGGGCCAGAGACCCAGTACTTC. Protein: CASSNPGPGPETQYF.

The chain recombines TRBV5-1 with TRBJ1-1, with a weak D call TRBD1 (6 bases). There are 16 residues in the CDR3. V dropped 3 bases and J dropped 0 bases, with 15 bases sitting between them. The germline gives CDR1 SGHRS, CDR2 YFSETQ. This chain's CDR3 is CASSSGGGTMNTEAFF. CDR3 coding DNA: TGCGCCAGCAGCTCCGGAGGGGGAACCATGAACACTGAAGCTTTCTTT.

The chain carries TRBV7-9 and TRBJ1-1, with unresolved D. CDR1 and CDR2 from the germline V gene are SEHNR and FQNEAQ (reference sequence). V lost 2 bases to trimming and J lost 5 bases, with 21 bases between them. The CDR3 is 17 residues long. The CDR3 loop reads CASSLNRGPVLATEAFF. CDR3 nucleotide sequence: TGTGCCAGCAGCTTAAATCGGGGTCCCGTCCTAGCAACTGAAGCTTTCTTT.

This chain joins TRBV27 and TRBJ2-2, with 7 bases aligning to TRBD2. This CDR3 has 15 amino acids. Germline CDR1 is MNHEY and CDR2 is SMNVEV (reference sequence). J gave up 6 bases and V 6 bases, and 10 bases lay outside the gene matches. For the CDR3, the DNA is TGTGCCAGCAGATTAGCGGGTCGACGGGCCGGGGAGCTGTTTTTT. This gives the protein CASRLAGRRAGELFF.

V usage is TRBV4-3 and J usage is TRBJ2-7; 13 bases align to TRBD2. The CDR3 has 18 amino acids. Per the germline V gene, CDR1 is LGHNA and CDR2 is YSLEER. With 4 bases clipped from V and 2 bases from J, the junction kept 11 bases outside the gene matches. CDR3 sequence reads: CASSLDRGTSGRAYEQYF. CDR3 coding DNA: TGCGCCAGCAGCCTGGACAGGGGCACTAGCGGGAGGGCCTACGAGCAGTACTTC.